This passage covers 26 T cell receptor delta chains from one sample sequenced in a study of gamma-delta T cells after stem cell transplantation (dated by TCRdb to about 2016). The library was made by RT-PCR. TCRdb shows the sequencer as Illumina MiSeq. Identical DNA sequences were merged into single rows after TCRdb reprocessed the public reads with CATT. The sample includes some 10,000 delta-chain clones, with about 1.2% observed a single time. Around a tenth of the sample belongs to the ten largest clones. The sequencing input was gamma-delta T cells. The receptors come from a human donor. It is not recorded whose cells these are; they may come from a transplant donor.

This clone was seen ten or more times. The CDR3 is CACDRLMGDTRPDKLIF. The CDR3 region has the DNA TGTGCCTGTGACCGACTTATGGGGGATACGCGTCCCGATAAACTCATCTTT. The chain joins TRDV2 to TRDJ1; 11 bases match TRDD3. CDR3 length: 17 residues. CDR1 is GEAIGNYY, CDR2 EKD, per germline. Trimming at V came to 3 bases and at J to 3 bases, leaving 11 bases not matched to a gene.

This clone is termed medium-sized. The rearrangement uses TRDV2 and TRDJ1, with D uncertain. Germline loops: CDR1 GEAIGNYY, CDR2 EKD. The V end was cut by 4 bases, the J end by 3 bases, with 14 bases between. The CDR3 is made up of 14 amino acids. Here the CDR3 reads CACDPLVFADKLIF. Here the CDR3 DNA reads TGTGCCTGTGATCCCCTGGTTTTCGCCGATAAACTCATCTTT.

This clone was picked up a small number of times. Distinct nucleotide sequences in the sample also encode this CDR3. The V gene is TRDV2, the J gene TRDJ1; 13 nucleotides line up with TRDD3. The CDR3 has 17 amino acids. Germline CDR1 is GEAIGNYY and CDR2 is EKD. Trimming cost V 1 base and J 1 base; bases outside gene matches: 5. The CDR3 bases are TGTGCCTGTGACACTCTACTGGGGGATACGCGCACCGATAAACTCATCTTT. It is translated as CACDTLLGDTRTDKLIF.

As to this clone: A far bigger clonotype differs at one base, so this is likely a read error. The V gene is TRDV2, the J gene TRDJ1, with TRDD3 identical over 13 bases. V dropped 0 bases and J dropped 0; count of bases not matched to a gene: 15. Germline CDR1 reads GEAIGNYY; CDR2 reads EKD. The CDR3 is 21 amino acids. The CDR3 loop is CACDTLVWGALGDTDTDKLIF. For the CDR3, the DNA is TGTGCCTGTGACACCCTGGTTTGGGGCGCACTGGGGGATACGGACACCGATAAACTCATCTTT.

This clone was observed a few times. A clone one base away is much larger, so this may be a read error. The sample holds other DNA sequences that translate to the same CDR3. The CDR3 region is CACGTLGDTDKLIF. CDR3 bases: TGTGCCTGTGGCACTCTCGGTGACACCGATAAACTCATCTTT. V gene TRDV2 combines with J gene TRDJ1; D unclear. The germline V gene encodes CDR1 GEAIGNYY and CDR2 EKD. V lost 5 bases and J 0 bases, leaving 12 bases between the germline ends. The CDR3 is 14 residues long.

This clone was recorded at least ten times. This chain uses TRDV2 with TRDJ1; the D gene is possibly TRDD3 (6 bases). CDR3 size: 16 residues. Trimming cost V 0 bases and J 1 base, with 14 bases left between them. Germline V gene sequence: CDR1 GEAIGNYY, CDR2 EKD. The CDR3 loop is CACDTVGGSFTDKLIF. The DNA for the CDR3 is TGTGCCTGTGACACCGTCGGGGGAAGTTTCACCGATAAACTCATCTTT.

This clone was counted only a few times. TCRdb's entry gives the protein of a much larger clone, which mismatches this DNA's translation at residue 7, likely from a read error; the protein reported here is translated from the DNA. The rearrangement links TRDV2 to TRDJ1; 7 bases map to TRDD3. V shed 3 bases and J 0 bases; nucleotides not matched to a gene: 9. This CDR3 has 16 amino acids. The germline CDR1 and CDR2 sequences are GEAIGNYY and EKD. The CDR3: CACDGMVGDHTDKLIF. As DNA, the CDR3 is TGTGCCTGTGACGGGATGGTGGGGGACCACACCGATAAACTCATCTTT.

This clone has just a few counts. The rearrangement uses TRDV2 and TRDJ1; TRDD3 aligns across 8 bases. Germline CDR1 reads GEAIGNYY; CDR2 reads EKD. Germline trimming cut 1 base from V and 1 base from J; bases unmatched to any gene: 7. This CDR3 is built from 16 residues. CDR3 nucleotides: TGTGCCTGTGACACACTGGGGGGTACAGCCACCGATAAACTCATCTTT. Encoded protein: CACDTLGGTATDKLIF.

On this clone: A far larger clone is one nucleotide away, so this likely arose from a read error. The chain employs TRDV2 and TRDJ1; 9 nucleotides agree with TRDD3. The germline gives CDR1 GEAIGNYY, CDR2 EKD. The CDR3 extends over 15 amino acids. V trimming: 0 bases; J trimming: 7 bases; junction bases outside the gene matches: 8. DNA for the CDR3: TGTGCCTGTGACACCTTACTGGGGGAGCTCGGTAAACTCATCTTT. This encodes CACDTLLGELGKLIF.

The table lists this clone with a few counts. The chain employs TRDV2 and TRDJ3; 7 bases are a match to TRDD3. The trim removed 3 bases at V and 0 bases at J, leaving 10 bases unmatched. Germline lookup yields CDR1 GEAIGNYY and CDR2 EKD. The CDR3 runs to 19 residues. The CDR3 loop is CACDGAGGQSSWDTRQMFF. The CDR3 DNA reads TGTGCCTGTGACGGAGCTGGGGGCCAAAGCTCCTGGGACACCCGACAGATGTTTTTC.

The sample holds a few counts of this clone. The V gene is TRDV2, the J gene TRDJ1, with 9 bases fitting TRDD3. Unmatched junction bases numbered 11, after V lost 4 bases and J lost 0 bases. CDR1 GEAIGNYY and CDR2 EKD come from the germline V gene. This CDR3 contains 17 residues. CDR3 coding DNA: TGTGCCTGTGATGTACTGGGGGACGCAAAGTACACCGATAAACTCATCTTT. Its protein is CACDVLGDAKYTDKLIF.

A note on this clone: The protein in TCRdb stems from a much larger clone and differs at residue 8 from this DNA's translation, likely a read error; here the protein is translated from the DNA. The chain links TRDV2 to TRDJ1; TRDD3 might be the D (5 bases). V was trimmed by 0 bases and J by 4 bases, leaving 23 bases between them. The CDR3 runs to 18 residues. Germline loops: CDR1 GEAIGNYY, CDR2 EKD. CDR3 region: CACDTVGLSRGIIDKLIF. The CDR3 region has the DNA TGTGCCTGTGACACCGTAGGTCTCTCCAGGGGAATTATCGATAAACTCATCTTT.

Only a few counts were recorded for this clone. A far larger clone is only one base removed, so a read error is likely. The identical CDR3 is also encoded by other nucleotide sequences in the sample. V usage is TRDV2 and J usage is TRDJ1; 11 bases are shared with TRDD3. In germline, CDR1 is GEAIGNYY, CDR2 EKD. CDR3 length: 14 residues. This CDR3 is CACDNWGISDKLIF. In DNA, the CDR3 is TGTGCCTGCGACAACTGGGGGATATCCGATAAACTCATCTTT.

Comments on this clone: A much more abundant neighbour one base away suggests this may be a read error. Other DNA sequences in this sample translate to the same CDR3. The genes are TRDV2 and TRDJ1, with D perhaps matching TRDD3 (6 bases). The CDR3 length is 16 residues. The germline V gene encodes CDR1 GEAIGNYY and CDR2 EKD. The CDR3 loop reads CACDTLGIRKTDKLIF. CDR3 sequence (DNA): TGTGCCTGTGACACCTTGGGGATCCGAAAGACCGATAAACTCATCTTC.

This clone appeared a few times. The protein given by TCRdb reflects a much larger clone and differs at residue 12 from this DNA's translation, likely from a read error; the protein shown is the DNA's translation. The chain carries TRDV2 and TRDJ3, with 8 bases lining up with TRDD3. Germline CDR1 and CDR2: GEAIGNYY and EKD. V lost 0 bases and J lost 0; bases outside the gene matches: 15. The CDR3 loop spans 22 amino acids. CDR3 sequence reads: CACDTAPLTGGESSWDTRQMFF. The CDR3 nucleotides are TGTGCCTGTGACACCGCCCCCCTTACTGGGGGGGAAAGCTCCTGGGACACCCGACAGATGTTTTTC.

This clone turned up a few times. Different DNA sequences within this sample yield the same CDR3. The gene calls are TRDV2 and TRDJ1; 11 nucleotides agree with TRDD3. The CDR3 has 16 residues. The V and J ends lost 0 bases and 0 bases, in that order; junction bases with no gene match: 2. From germline, CDR1 is GEAIGNYY and CDR2 EKD. CDR3 region: CACDTLGDTYTDKLIF. CDR3 in DNA: TGTGCCTGTGACACCCTGGGGGATACCTACACCGATAAACTCATCTTT.

This clone has ten or more counts. The V gene is TRDV2, the J gene TRDJ1; 11 nucleotides align to TRDD3. The J segment lost 0 bases and the V segment lost 0 bases, leaving 14 bases of the junction unmatched. The CDR3 runs to 20 residues. From germline, CDR1 is GEAIGNYY and CDR2 EKD. The CDR3 here is CACDTISLGDTRVYTDKLIF. The CDR3 nucleotides read TGTGCCTGTGACACCATTTCCCTGGGGGATACCCGAGTGTACACCGATAAACTCATCTTT.

This clone qualifies as medium-sized (0.01 to 0.1%). The gene calls are TRDV2 and TRDJ1, with D uncertain. The CDR3 totals 15 residues. Germline CDR1 and CDR2: GEAIGNYY and EKD. V gave up 0 bases and J gave up 2 bases, with 12 bases separating them. The CDR3 DNA follows: TGTGCCTGTGACACCCTTACGCCACCTACCGATAAACTCATCTTT. It specifies CACDTLTPPTDKLIF.

This clone was found many times. Different DNA sequences within this sample yield the same CDR3. This chain joins TRDV2 and TRDJ1, with TRDD3 matching over 9 bases. Germline V gene lookup returns CDR1 GEAIGNYY and CDR2 EKD. The length of the CDR3 is 18 residues. Trimming removed 3 bases from V and 3 bases from J; junction bases left unmatched: 16. In DNA, the CDR3 is TGTGCCTGTGACTCTTTAAAACCAACTACTGGGGGACCCGATAAACTCATCTTT. Encoded protein: CACDSLKPTTGGPDKLIF.

This clone was observed a few times. A read error is likely here: a far larger clone is one base away. Other DNA sequences from this sample encode an identical CDR3 as well. The genes are TRDV2 and TRDJ1; 12 positions match TRDD3. The CDR3 spans 18 residues. Germline trimming cut 4 bases from V and 0 bases from J; bases unmatched to any gene: 11. The V gene's germline CDR1 is GEAIGNYY and CDR2 EKD. This chain's CDR3 is CACEELGDTGPDTDKLIF. CDR3 bases: TGTGCCTGTGAAGAACTGGGGGATACAGGCCCCGACACCGATAAACTCATCTTT.

Many counts were recorded for this clone. The chain recombines TRDV2 with TRDJ3, with 11 nucleotides matching TRDD3. This CDR3 has 20 amino acids. Per germline, CDR1 GEAIGNYY and CDR2 EKD. V was pared by 1 base and J by 0 bases, with 7 bases of the junction left unmatched. CDR3 region: CACDTSGTGGYSWDTRQMFF. CDR3 in DNA: TGTGCCTGTGACACGTCGGGCACTGGGGGATACTCCTGGGACACCCGACAGATGTTTTTC.

Concerning this clone itself: This DNA's translation differs at residue 10 from TCRdb's protein, which comes from a much larger clone; a read error is likely, and the protein shown is translated from the DNA. The rearrangement links TRDV2 to TRDJ3; D is unresolved. V was clipped by 0 bases and J by 3 bases, with 14 bases between them. Germline-derived CDR1 and CDR2 are GEAIGNYY and EKD. The CDR3 spans 18 residues. CDR3 in amino acids: CACDTVRSRGWDTRQMFF. CDR3 in DNA: TGTGCCTGTGACACCGTGCGGAGTAGGGGCTGGGACACCCGACAGATGTTTTTC.

At least ten counts were recorded for this clone. Compared with germline, one end of the junction differs, possibly owing to a read error. The chain links TRDV2 to TRDJ1, with D maybe TRDD3 (6 bases). Germline V CDR1 and CDR2: GEAIGNYY, EKD. CDR3 size: 19 residues. The CDR3 loop is CACGTVSPPGDLNTDKLIF. In DNA, the CDR3 is TGTGCCTGTGGCACCGTATCTCCCCCTGGGGACTTAAACACCGATAAACTCATCTTT.

Details on this clone: Germline is not matched at one junction end, which may reflect a read error. Other DNA sequences of this sample code for an identical CDR3. The chain uses TRDV2 and TRDJ3, with 7 nucleotides matching TRDD3. The V gene's germline CDR1 is GEAIGNYY and CDR2 EKD. The length of the CDR3 is 18 residues. The CDR3 spells CACGTAGDRSWDTRQMFF. CDR3 sequence (DNA): TGTGCCTGTGGCACCGCTGGGGATAGGTCCTGGGACACCCGACAGATGTTTTTC.

Concerning this clone itself: This clone may be a read error of a much larger clone one base away. The CDR3 reads CACDTVDGPPLQMFF. CDR3 coding DNA: TGTGCCTGTGACACCGTGGACGGGCCACCCCTACAGATGTTTTTC. The chain has TRDV2 and TRDJ3; D call uncertain. CDR3 length: 15 residues. V lost 0 bases to trimming and J lost 15 bases, with 17 bases between them. From germline, CDR1 is GEAIGNYY and CDR2 EKD.

A few counts support this clone. The protein recorded in TCRdb matches a much larger clone and deviates from this DNA's translation at residue 4, suggesting a read error; the protein here is obtained by translating the DNA. The J gene is TRDJ1, the V gene TRDV2; the match to TRDD3 covers 9 bases. Germline V gives CDR1 GEAIGNYY, CDR2 EKD. The CDR3 contains 17 residues. The V segment lost 6 bases and the J segment 0 bases; nucleotides outside the gene matches: 13. The CDR3 nucleotides are TGTGCCTGTAACATGGTACTGGGGGAATCCTACACCGATAAACTCATCTTT. Protein product: CACNMVLGESYTDKLIF.